This T cell receptor beta chain comes out of a study of shared clonotypes between healthy human individuals. The overall study: Serving as donors were two women and three men, whose ages spanned 18 to 49.

The data were produced by immunoSEQ multiplex PCR, yet TCRdb's version contains in-frame clones alone and is incomplete. The sample contains about 2 million clones, less than 95% of which appear only once. Cells designated naive CD8 were CD45RO-negative and were positively selected for CCR7, with terminally differentiated effector memory CD45RA+ cells excluded. The germline gives CDR1 MGHRA, CDR2 YSYEKL. CDR3 size: 14 residues. V was shortened by 2 bases and J by 2 bases, with 10 bases between the two germline ends. The rearrangement uses TRBV4-1 and TRBJ2-7, with D maybe TRBD1 (6 bases). The material sequenced was naive CD8+ T cells sorted from blood. This TCR derives from a man younger than 30 in good health. The CDR3 region is CASSQLRTAYEQYF. In nucleotides, the CDR3 is TGCGCCAGCAGCCAACTTAGGACAGCCTACGAGCAGTACTTC.